A single sample gave rise to the 8 T cell receptor beta chains below, sequenced in a study of T-cell reconstitution after alpha-beta-depleted transplantation in children. TCRbeta library preparation incorporated unique molecular identifiers. TCRdb used MiXCR to reprocess the PCR reads, holding one entry per CDR3 protein. The sample has hundreds of thousands of distinct CDR3 sequences, roughly 8.2% seen once. The sample consisted of PBMCs, mostly from graft donor cells, taken 180 days after TCRalphabeta/CD19-depleted stem cell transplant. These TCRs come from a male patient aged 10 to 17 who had a stem cell transplant for acute lymphoblastic leukemia, so the T cells may come from the graft donor.

The V call is TRBV5-4, the J call TRBJ2-7, with D perhaps TRBD1 or TRBD2 (7 bases each). Germline loops: CDR1 SGHNT, CDR2 YYREEE (reference sequence). There are 17 residues in the CDR3. Trimming left V 3 bases short and J 0 bases short, with 19 bases between. CDR3 nucleotide sequence: TGTGCCAGCAGCTCGGTTATGGACAGGACTAGCTCCTACGAGCAGTACTTC. Its translation is CASSSVMDRTSSYEQYF.

This clonotype was counted only a few times. J is TRBJ2-3 and V is TRBV7-6; no clear D. The CDR3 is made up of 16 amino acids. CDR1 and CDR2 from the germline V gene are SGHVS and FNYEAQ. V was cut by 2 bases and J by 4 bases, with 16 bases left in between. The CDR3 here is CASSLNSLLEADTQYF. The CDR3 region has the DNA TGTGCCAGCAGCTTAAACTCGCTCCTAGAAGCAGATACGCAGTATTTT.

This clonotype was recorded many times. The chain employs TRBV7-6 and TRBJ2-1, with 9 bases identical to TRBD1. Losses at the gene ends were 1 base for V and 7 bases for J; bases not matched to a gene: 2. The CDR3 is made up of 14 amino acids. Germline values: CDR1 SGHVS, CDR2 FNYEAQ. The CDR3 bases are TGTGCCAGCAGCTTAGGGACAGGGGAGAATGAGCAGTTCTTC. Residues: CASSLGTGENEQFF.

To note about this clonotype: It may be a read error: a sequence one base away is much more abundant. This chain links TRBV28 with TRBJ1-5; D may be TRBD1 (6 bases). CDR3 length: 15 amino acids. Germline CDR1 and CDR2: MDHEN and SYDVKM. The CDR3 sequence is CACSSDQGLIQPQHF. CDR3 DNA sequence: TGTGCCTGCAGTTCTGACCAGGGGCTGATTCAGCCCCAGCATTTT.

This clonotype was observed many times. The chain has TRBV28 and TRBJ2-3; 7 nucleotides align to TRBD1. V trimming: 6 bases; J trimming: 1 base; junction bases outside the gene matches: 1. Germline V lookup: CDR1 MDHEN, CDR2 SYDVKM. This CDR3 comprises 13 residues. The CDR3 region has the DNA TGTGCCAGCAGAACAGGGGGCACAGATACGCAGTATTTT. It codes for CASRTGGTDTQYF.

This clonotype was recorded at least ten times. The gene calls are TRBV5-1 and TRBJ2-3; D uncertain. CDR1 is SGHRS, CDR2 YFSETQ, per germline. V lost 3 bases and J 4 bases, leaving 15 bases between the germline ends. The CDR3 spans 15 residues. The CDR3 is CASSYQDGVADTQYF. The CDR3 nucleotides are TGCGCCAGCAGCTATCAAGATGGAGTGGCAGATACGCAGTATTTT.

This clonotype was counted many times. The chain joins TRBV19 to TRBJ2-1, with D unresolved. Per germline, CDR1 LNHDA and CDR2 SQIVND (reference sequence). This CDR3 region has 11 residues. V lost 2 bases and J lost 7, with 3 bases in between. The CDR3 here is CASSIINEQFF. The CDR3 DNA reads TGTGCCAGTAGTATAATAAATGAGCAGTTCTTC.

This clonotype was detected ten times or more. The chain uses TRBV12-3 or TRBV12-4 and TRBJ2-3, with D tentatively TRBD1 (6 bases). The CDR3 is 19 amino acids. V lost 2 bases, J lost 2 bases, and 23 bases lay in between. Here the CDR3 DNA reads TGTGCCAGCAGTTTAAAGGTGAAGGGGCAGGGGAGTCTCACAGATACGCAGTATTTT. This translates into CASSLKVKGQGSLTDTQYF.